The 17 T cell receptor beta chains below come from one sample, sequenced in a study of cytomegalovirus exposure and HLA in healthy donors (dated by TCRdb to the late 2010s). Libraries were constructed by the immunoSEQ multiplex PCR assay. The multiplex PCR relied on a mix of 60 forward primers for TCR Vbeta segments and 13 reverse primers for TCR Jbeta segments. Here the immuneACCESS table is served through TCRdb, limited to in-frame sequences with V and J called. Missing clones are a known gap in these copies; in checked studies unresolved V genes cover under half, and the rest lacks a known reason. The sample table lists about 160,000 clones, about four fifths of them with a count of one. About 4.7% of the sample comes from the top ten. Material for sequencing was PBMCs. These receptors were collected from a man aged 25 to 45 in good health and CMV-seronegative.

V gene TRBV7-8 combines with J gene TRBJ1-1; D remains ambiguous. Germline-derived CDR1 and CDR2 are SGHVS and FQNEAQ. Trimming removed 1 base at V and 2 bases at J, with 11 bases between. This CDR3 spans 15 amino acids. The CDR3 DNA is TGTGCCAGCAGCTTAGTAGAAAATAGCAACACTGAAGCTTTCTTT. The encoded protein is CASSLVENSNTEAFF.

This clone was detected only a few times. J is TRBJ2-5 and V is TRBV28; TRBD2 is a possible D gene (6 bases). Trimming removed 2 bases from V and 5 bases from J, with 12 bases in between. The CDR3 has 14 amino acids. The V gene's germline CDR1 is MDHEN and CDR2 SYDVKM. CDR3 residues: CASSLGLARETQYF. Here the CDR3 DNA reads TGTGCCAGCAGTTTAGGTCTAGCGAGGGAGACCCAGTACTTC.

V usage is TRBV6-5 and J usage is TRBJ1-5; D call uncertain. Trimming cost V 0 bases and J 5 bases, with 8 bases left between them. The CDR3 spans 14 residues. From germline, CDR1 is MNHEY and CDR2 SVGAGI. This CDR3 is CASSYSGRDQPQHF. The CDR3 nucleotides read TGTGCCAGCAGTTACTCGGGCCGAGATCAGCCCCAGCATTTT.

This chain connects TRBV9 to TRBJ1-2, with 7 bases fitting TRBD1. The CDR3 runs to 15 residues. Germline loops: CDR1 SGDLS, CDR2 YYNGEE. V lost 0 bases, J lost 0 bases, and 2 bases stayed unmatched. The CDR3 loop is CASSVGQGANYGYTF. The CDR3 bases are TGTGCCAGCAGCGTAGGACAGGGCGCTAACTATGGCTACACCTTC.

The chain uses TRBV6-5 and TRBJ1-2; unclear D gene. The length of the CDR3 is 12 residues. The V end lost 6 bases, the J end lost 8 bases, and 13 bases lay between the germline ends. The germline gives CDR1 MNHEY, CDR2 SVGAGI. CDR3 nucleotide sequence: TGTGCCAGCAGCCGAGCGGGAGGGGGCTACACCTTC. Protein product: CASSRAGGGYTF.

The chain combines TRBV7-9 with TRBJ1-1, with D perhaps TRBD1 (5 bases). The length of the CDR3 is 14 residues. The germline V gene encodes CDR1 SEHNR and CDR2 FQNEAQ (reference sequence). The ends were cut back, 10 bases at V and 5 bases at J, with 20 bases in the middle. CDR3 region: CATIRESGRTEAFF. CDR3 bases: TGTGCCACCATACGCGAATCAGGGAGGACTGAAGCTTTCTTT.

The chain has TRBV27 and TRBJ2-7; 9 bases line up with TRBD2. This CDR3 comprises 15 residues. Germline V CDR1 and CDR2: MNHEY, SMNVEV (reference sequence). V was clipped by 6 bases and J by 5 bases; unmatched bases: 11. CDR3 DNA sequence: TGTGCCAGCAGCCATAGTCGGGTAGCGGGAGACGAGCAGTACTTC. This gives the protein CASSHSRVAGDEQYF.

This chain joins TRBV30 and TRBJ1-4; TRBD1 is a possible D gene (6 bases). Trimming left V 2 bases short and J 5 bases short, with 9 bases between. Germline V lookup: CDR1 GTSNPN, CDR2 SVGIG (reference sequence). This CDR3 spans 13 amino acids. The CDR3 bases are TGTGCCTGGAGTCCAGGGGTCAATGAAAAACTGTTTTTT. Translation: CAWSPGVNEKLFF. Together with reference TRBV30 and TRBJ1-4, the CDR3 gives the full variable domain: SQTIHQWPATLVQPVGSPLSLECTVEGTSNPNLYWYRQAAGRGLQLLFYSVGIGQISSEVPQNLSASRPQDRQFILSSKKLLLSDSGFYLCAWSPGVNEKLFFGSGTQLSVL.

V is TRBV30 and J is TRBJ2-5; 8 positions agree with TRBD1. Germline assignment: CDR1 GTSNPN and CDR2 SVGIG (reference sequence). The CDR3 consists of 13 residues. J gave up 2 bases and V 5 bases, and 4 bases lay outside the gene matches. For the CDR3, the DNA is TGTGCCTGGGGCAGGGGGCGGCAAGAGACCCAGTACTTC. Translating it yields CAWGRGRQETQYF.

The chain combines TRBV18 with TRBJ2-1, with no clear D. CDR1 is KGHSH, CDR2 LQKENI, per germline. The CDR3 runs 16 residues. V was shortened by 1 base and J by 0 bases, with 10 bases between the two germline ends. CDR3 residues: CASSPLIHSSYNEQFF. The CDR3 bases are TGTGCCAGCTCACCACTAATACACAGCTCCTACAATGAGCAGTTCTTC.

The chain has TRBV7-2 and TRBJ2-7, with D possibly TRBD2 on 5 matching bases. CDR3 length equals 13 residues. The V gene's germline CDR1 is SGHTA and CDR2 FQGNSA. V was clipped by 2 bases and J by 5 bases, with 10 bases between them. In DNA, the CDR3 is TGTGCCAGCAGCTTACTACTAGGACACGAGCAGTACTTC. Its translation is CASSLLLGHEQYF.

The V gene is TRBV28, the J gene TRBJ2-6, with 10 bases fitting TRBD1. This CDR3 contains 18 residues. J gave up 0 bases and V 3 bases, and 5 bases lay outside the gene matches. Germline assignment: CDR1 MDHEN and CDR2 SYDVKM. In DNA form, the CDR3 reads TGTGCCAGCAGTTTCCTGGGACAGGGGCCCTCTGGGGCCAACGTCCTGACTTTC. Amino acids: CASSFLGQGPSGANVLTF. Full variable domain (outside the CDR3, taken from reference TRBV28 and TRBJ2-6): DVKVTQSSRYLVKRTGEKVFLECVQDMDHENMFWYRQDPGLGLRLIYFSYDVKMKEKGDIPEGYSVSREKKERFSLILESASTNQTSMYLCASSFLGQGPSGANVLTFGAGSRLTVL.

The chain has TRBV7-9 and TRBJ2-3; D is ambiguous. There are 15 residues in the CDR3. CDR1 is SEHNR, CDR2 FQNEAQ, per germline (reference sequence). Trimming stripped 4 bases from V and 1 base from J, with 12 bases between. The CDR3 loop reads CASSSHLLGTDTQYF. The CDR3 DNA sequence: TGTGCCAGCAGCTCCCACTTATTAGGCACAGATACGCAGTATTTT. The whole variable domain, remainder taken from reference TRBV7-9 and TRBJ2-3, is DTGVSQNPRHKITKRGQNVTFRCDPISEHNRLYWYRQTLGQGPEFLTYFQNEAQLEKSRLLSDRFSAERPKGSFSTLEIQRTEQGDSAMYLCASSSHLLGTDTQYFGPGTRLTVL.

The chain recombines TRBV6-5 with TRBJ2-7, with TRBD1 as a possible D gene (5 bases). Germline CDR1 reads MNHEY; CDR2 reads SVGAGI. The CDR3 has 14 residues. V lost 6 bases and J lost 1, with 13 bases in between. The CDR3 spells CASSITGSSYEQYF. In DNA, the CDR3 is TGTGCCAGCAGCATAACAGGTTCTTCCTACGAGCAGTACTTC.

This sequence joins TRBV5-1 and TRBJ1-5; tentatively, D is TRBD1 (5 bases). CDR3 size: 15 residues. The V end was cut by 6 bases, the J end by 4 bases, with 17 bases between. CDR1 SGHRS and CDR2 YFSETQ come from the germline V gene. The CDR3 coding sequence is TGCGCCAGCAAAGACAGTCCGGATCCTAATCAGCCCCAGCATTTT. This encodes CASKDSPDPNQPQHF.

This rearrangement joins TRBV30 to TRBJ1-5, with D unclear. The V end lost 2 bases, the J end lost 9 bases, and 14 bases lay between the germline ends. This CDR3 is 13 amino acids long. Germline CDR1 is GTSNPN and CDR2 is SVGIG (reference sequence). The DNA for the CDR3 is TGTGCCTGGAGTCGGCAAGCGTATAGGCCCCAGCATTTT. It specifies CAWSRQAYRPQHF.

The genes are TRBV19 and TRBJ1-5; maybe TRBD1 (6 bases). CDR3 size: 14 residues. V dropped 7 bases and J dropped 6 bases, with 16 bases sitting between them. The germline gives CDR1 LNHDA, CDR2 SQIVND (reference sequence). The CDR3 reads CASTQGGLSQPQHF. Written as DNA, the CDR3 is TGTGCCAGTACACAGGGCGGTCTGAGTCAGCCCCAGCATTTT.